This T cell receptor beta chain comes out of a study of blood T cell repertoires in COVID-19 (TCRdb year 2020). Context from the whole study: Samples covering the acute and convalescent phases of COVID-19 were provided by collaborators in the United States, Italy and Spain. The prospective study material was composed of cDNA or gDNA derived from T cells, B-cell-depleted T cells, or PBMCs. Subjects who had been exposed to COVID-19, were actively infected with it, or had recovered from it provided the deeply sampled blood TCRbeta repertoires that made up the dataset. The repertoires were made available in a free public database intended to serve as a resource for research on the immune response to SARS-CoV-2. Samples came from the ongoing ImmuneRACE study (first 160 participants) plus 1,254 subjects from 6 global collaborators. Sample metadata almost always included a de-identified subject ID, COVID-19 status, age in years and sex. HLA class I and class II types, where available, came from metadata supplied by the sample provider rather than from assay-based typing.

At the junction V is shortened by 4 bases and J by 5 bases, with 11 bases in between. The CDR3 holds 13 amino acids from the cysteine to the phenylalanine. The DNA shown is the 39-base CDR3, in frame from base 1. The germline V gene supplies CDR1 MNHEY and CDR2 SVGEGT. Paper-wide results and their limitations: The quantity of clinical and demographic metadata differed by source and by participant and was supplied without curation.

At one collaborating source in Seattle, patients were enrolled during active infection and were followed longitudinally through the course of disease. Whole blood was collected in K2EDTA tubes by collaborating institutions according to the institutions' own protocols. For TCRbeta analysis, collaborators shipped samples as frozen whole blood, isolated PBMCs, or DNA extracted from either of those sample types. A remark on this clone: It lacks a known antigen. Base-call qualities are not available, and no considerably larger clone is one nucleotide away.

The immunoSEQ Assay, a bias-controlled multiplex PCR, was used to amplify TCRbeta CDR3 regions from genomic DNA. Processing in the source paper ran as follows. Nucleated cell counts per sample were estimated from amplification of reference gene primers within the assay. To quantify the absolute abundance of each unique TCRbeta CDR3 rearrangement, sequence reads were collapsed and filtered. Productive Simpson clonality was computed per sample as the square root of Simpson's diversity index over productive rearrangements. TCRdb obtained this table from immuneACCESS and retained in-frame rearrangements with V and J assigned. These tables miss some clones; where compared with another copy, unresolved V genes account for less than half of the shortfall, and the remainder is unexplained. The V and J calls and the clone size are those of that table, but D and trimming were determined from the DNA. Here the sample has over 200,000 clones; 80% to 90% occur a single time. Under 14% of the sample lies in the top ten.

The chain links TRBV6-2 or TRBV6-3 with TRBJ2-5, with the D gene not confidently named. The sequenced sample was peripheral blood. The receptor was isolated from a man in his fifties with COVID-19, enrolled during active disease. The DNA reads as follows: TGTGCCAGCAGTTTCAAATTCGGGGAGACCCAGTACTTC. This yields the protein CASSFKFGETQYF.